This T cell receptor (beta chain) derives from a study of regulatory T cells in long-lasting Graves disease. Study results and caveats: There was favoring of TRBV28, TRBJ1-2 and TRBJ2-5 in persistent disease. Relative to newly diagnosed Graves' patients, persistent ones had lower TCR diversity.

Arm-PCR of CDR3 regions and iRepertoire HTBI primers were used to build TCR beta libraries. TCRdb recomputed calls from the multiplex PCR reads with MiXCR, one row per CDR3 protein. In the table there are approximately 460,000 distinct CDR3 sequences, about 16% of which are singletons. This clonotype was detected many times. Its target is unknown. Trimming pared 6 bases from V and 0 bases from J, leaving 15 bases between. CDR1 is SQVTM and CDR2 is ANQGSEA in the germline V gene. The CDR3 covers 15 residues. As for time point: newly diagnosed GD, antithyroid drugs for less than 3 months. The TCR library used RNA extracted from PBMCs. This sample also belongs to another study, concerning T cells in Graves' hyperthyroidism and ophthalmopathy. That source reports: In the blood, most expanded thyroid clonotypes above 0.001 appeared as well.

This receptor was identified in a woman in her twenties or thirties with Graves disease. The sequenced sample was peripheral blood mononuclear cells (PBMCs), obtained at new diagnosis, from a patient treated with antithyroid drugs. The V and J genes are TRBV29-1 and TRBJ2-1; TRBD1 might be the D (7 bases). CDR3 bases: TGCAGCGTCGACGGAGGGGACAGCTCCTACAATGAGCAGTTCTTC. It is translated as CSVDGGDSSYNEQFF.